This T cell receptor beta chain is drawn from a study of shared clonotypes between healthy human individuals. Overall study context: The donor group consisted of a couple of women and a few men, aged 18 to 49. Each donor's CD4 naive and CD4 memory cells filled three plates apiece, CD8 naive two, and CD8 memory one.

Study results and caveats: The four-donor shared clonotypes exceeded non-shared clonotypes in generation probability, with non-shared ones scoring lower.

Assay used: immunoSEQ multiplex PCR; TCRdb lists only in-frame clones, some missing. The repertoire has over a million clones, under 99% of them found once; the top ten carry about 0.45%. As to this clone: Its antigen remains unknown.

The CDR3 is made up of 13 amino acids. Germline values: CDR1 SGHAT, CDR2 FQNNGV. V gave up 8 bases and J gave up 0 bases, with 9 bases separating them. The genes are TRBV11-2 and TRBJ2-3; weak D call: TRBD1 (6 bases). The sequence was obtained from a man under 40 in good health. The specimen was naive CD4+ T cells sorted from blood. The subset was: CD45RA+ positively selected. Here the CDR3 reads CASEGGSTDTQYF. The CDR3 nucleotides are TGTGCCAGCGAAGGGGGTAGCACAGATACGCAGTATTTT.